Listed below are T cell receptor beta chains from one sample, sequenced in a study of blood T cell repertoires in COVID-19. Generated by immunoSEQ multiplex PCR, the TCRdb table keeps only in-frame clones and is missing some. The sample holds more than 300,000 clones; about nine tenths are singletons and the top ten take 1.5% to 2%. The sequenced sample was peripheral blood. The receptors here all came from a woman between 25 and 40 years old with COVID-19, enrolled during active disease. Each CDR3 is given with its conserved first and last residue. Where a row states a size, it is once, few, many or the class of an expanded clone; other rows omit it.

v_call,clone_size,j_call,cdr3_aa
TRBV20-1,.,TRBJ2-1,CSARPRVEQFF
TRBV5-1,.,TRBJ1-2,CASSLGDTTYGYTF
TRBV28,once,TRBJ2-3,CASRAGTGTDTQYF
TRBV15,once,TRBJ1-1,CATSGGQGNRIAFF
TRBV27,.,TRBJ1-1,CASIGGEMNTEAFF
TRBV5-6,.,TRBJ1-5,CASSLAGQGGQPQHF
TRBV5-1,.,TRBJ2-5,CASNSDETQYF
TRBV6-5,.,TRBJ2-3,CASASPGGLDTQYF
TRBV6-6,.,TRBJ1-1,CASSPDRGRPMNTEAFF
TRBV5-1,once,TRBJ2-5,CASSSTGTQETQYF
TRBV10-3,.,TRBJ1-2,CAISESGVSSYGYTF
TRBV3-1/TRBV3-2,.,TRBJ1-2,CASSPFWDRANYGYTF
TRBV10-3,.,TRBJ2-7,CAISESSGRGGSYEQYF
TRBV19,.,TRBJ1-2,CASSTWTGDGYTF
TRBV4-1,.,TRBJ2-5,CASSQVRPGGTQYF
TRBV4-1,.,TRBJ1-5,CASSQSLSGGYQPQHF
TRBV2,.,TRBJ1-3,CASSEIRSGNTIYF
TRBV13,.,TRBJ1-6,CASSLRRGPNSPLHF
TRBV7-9,.,TRBJ2-1,CASSFGTGGLGYNEQFF
TRBV19,once,TRBJ1-3,CASSTSGVLGNTIYF
TRBV11-2,once,TRBJ1-4,CASSLGARPNEKLFF
TRBV19,.,TRBJ1-3,CASSIAQTGTGNTIYF
TRBV4-1,.,TRBJ2-1,CASSPSDGTSGNNEQFF
TRBV10-3,.,TRBJ1-2,CAISDDRELYGYTF
TRBV6-1,.,TRBJ2-1,CASSDPSTGGARNEQFF
TRBV28,.,TRBJ1-1,CASSLSYREGRHYPAFF
TRBV13,.,TRBJ1-1,CASSLRGSLNTEAFF
TRBV6-2/TRBV6-3,.,TRBJ2-4,CASSYADREDIQYF
TRBV7-7,.,TRBJ2-1,CASSPGLASDNEQFF
TRBV6-5,once,TRBJ2-3,CASSLGGGTDTQYF
TRBV18,.,TRBJ2-2,CASSQGQPNTGELFF
TRBV7-6,.,TRBJ1-6,CASSLGNRAYNSPLHF
TRBV9,.,TRBJ2-7,CASSFSGQGYYEQYF
TRBV5-1,.,TRBJ2-5,CASSAGETQYF
TRBV19,.,TRBJ1-3,CASSEEDSGNTIYF
TRBV20-1,.,TRBJ1-6,CRAGGNSPLHF
TRBV11-2,.,TRBJ1-4,CASSLDRGSEKLFF
TRBV7-3,once,TRBJ1-2,CASSSGTGAGYTF